This TCR beta chain was sequenced during a study of T cells in Graves' hyperthyroidism and ophthalmopathy. Study information: The initial diagnosis was the point when peripheral blood was collected, ahead of any treatment.

This clonotype was seen only a few times. Authors of the study amplified TCR beta CDR3 regions from RNA transcripts. RT-PCR in the first round (using the HTBI primer set) targeted the TCR CDR3. Each CDR3 protein gets one entry after TCRdb re-called the multiplex PCR reads with MiXCR. The sample shows roughly 250,000 distinct CDR3 sequences, roughly 20% of them seen only once. With V trimmed by 7 bases and J by 4 bases, 7 bases remained unmatched. Germline CDR1 is LNHDA and CDR2 is SQIVND (reference sequence). The CDR3 sequence is 15 residues long. Those patients with uncontrolled infection, other autoimmune disease, pregnancy or lactation were excluded.

This chain connects TRBV19 to TRBJ2-1, with 10 bases that match TRBD2. The material sequenced was blood. The origin of this receptor is a man aged 25-45 years with Graves' ophthalmopathy. DNA for the CDR3: TGTGCCAGTAATCAAGGACTAGCGGTTTACAATGAGCAGTTCTTC. This codes for CASNQGLAVYNEQFF.